This is a list of T cell receptor beta chains from one sample in a study of blood T cell repertoires in COVID-19. Assay used: immunoSEQ multiplex PCR; TCRdb lists only in-frame clones, some missing. The top ten hold 13% of the sample, which has some 150,000 clones, about 84% seen once. Source material: peripheral blood. The source of these receptors is a man aged 55 to 70 with active or convalescent COVID-19. CDR3s include the opening cysteine and the closing phenylalanine or tryptophan. A D gene is named only where the DNA matches it firmly. The size of a clone is reported for some rows only, either as once, few or many, or as a class for expanded clones.

-	TRBD2	TRBV11-2	TRBJ2-7	CASSPPTSGEAVRQYF	TGTGCCAGCAGCCCCCCGACTAGCGGGGAAGCGGTTAGGCAGTACTTC
-	-	TRBV24-1	TRBJ1-2	CATSDYRANYGYTF	TGTGCCACCAGTGATTACAGAGCTAACTATGGCTACACCTTC
-	TRBD2	TRBV13	TRBJ2-5	CASSRRRLREFLYQETQYF	TGTGCCAGCAGCCGACGAAGGTTGCGGGAGTTCCTGTACCAAGAGACCCAGTACTTC
-	-	TRBV5-6	TRBJ2-5	CASSRTGQETQYF	TGTGCCAGCAGCCGCACAGGGCAAGAGACCCAGTACTTC
-	-	TRBV5-6	TRBJ2-7	CASSSLGQGSYEQYF	TGTGCCAGCAGCTCTTTAGGCCAGGGCTCCTACGAGCAGTACTTC
-	-	TRBV19	TRBJ2-5	CASSIDHSERETQYF	TGTGCCAGTAGTATAGATCATTCCGAGCGGGAGACCCAGTACTTC
-	-	TRBV7-3	TRBJ1-1	CASSQTGNTEAFF	TGTGCCAGCAGCCAGACAGGTAACACTGAAGCTTTCTTT
-	-	TRBV4-1	TRBJ1-5	CASSQIRDNQPQHF	TGCGCCAGCAGCCAAATCAGGGACAATCAGCCCCAGCATTTT
-	TRBD1	TRBV6-6	TRBJ2-7	CAAEWGGQGSDEQYF	TGTGCAGCAGAGTGGGGCGGACAGGGGTCGGACGAGCAGTACTTC
-	-	TRBV28	TRBJ2-7	CASSGNGGSYEQYF	TGTGCCAGCAGTGGGAATGGGGGGTCCTACGAGCAGTACTTC
-	TRBD2	TRBV11-2	TRBJ2-3	CASSQGPGLVPDTQYF	TGTGCCAGCAGCCAGGGCCCGGGACTAGTTCCGGATACGCAGTATTTT
-	-	TRBV27	TRBJ1-6	CASSLGQGYSPLHF	TGTGCCAGCAGTTTAGGTCAGGGTTATTCACCCCTCCACTTT
-	-	TRBV14	TRBJ2-7	CASSQLRSYEQYF	TGTGCCAGCAGCCAACTCCGCTCCTACGAGCAGTACTTC
-	-	TRBV24-1	TRBJ2-7	CATSDAVSEQYF	TGTGCCACCAGTGATGCCGTGAGCGAGCAGTACTTC
few	-	TRBV20-1	TRBJ2-7	CSAWLPYEQYF	TGCAGTGCTTGGCTTCCTTACGAGCAGTACTTC
-	TRBD2	TRBV28	TRBJ2-7	CASGISGFVYEQYF	TGTGCCAGCGGGATTAGCGGGTTCGTTTACGAGCAGTACTTC
-	-	TRBV29-1	TRBJ2-5	CSVEPSKETQYF	TGCAGCGTTGAGCCTAGCAAAGAGACCCAGTACTTC
few	TRBD2	TRBV5-1	TRBJ2-1	CASSSAGTSGRYEQFF	TGCGCCAGCAGCTCTGCCGGGACTAGCGGGAGATATGAGCAGTTCTTC
-	TRBD1	TRBV2	TRBJ1-2	CASSPDREVYGYTF	TGTGCCAGCAGTCCTGACAGGGAGGTTTATGGCTACACCTTC
-	-	TRBV2	TRBJ1-5	CASSEIRGSQPQHF	TGTGCCAGCAGTGAAATAAGGGGTAGTCAGCCCCAGCATTTT
-	-	TRBV4-1	TRBJ1-5	CASTLSGSYNNQPQHF	TGCGCCAGCACACTTTCCGGGAGTTATAACAATCAGCCCCAGCATTTT
few	TRBD1	TRBV11-2	TRBJ1-3	CASSLARQGGSGNTIYF	TGTGCCAGCAGCCTAGCAAGGCAGGGGGGTTCTGGAAACACCATATATTTT
-	-	TRBV18	TRBJ2-7	CASSLDNYEQYF	TGTGCCAGCTCACTCGACAACTACGAGCAGTACTTC
-	-	TRBV7-8	TRBJ1-2	CASNLGGGYGYTF	TGTGCCAGCAACTTAGGGGGGGGCTATGGCTACACCTTC
-	-	TRBV21-1	TRBJ2-3	CASPGASTDTQYF	TGTGCCAGCCCAGGGGCTAGCACAGATACGCAGTATTTT
few	-	TRBV21-1	TRBJ1-2	CASSKGARGGYTF	TGTGCCAGCAGCAAAGGGGCCAGGGGAGGCTACACCTTC
-	-	TRBV6-5	TRBJ2-1	CASSKTNEQFF	TGTGCCAGCAGCAAAACAAATGAGCAGTTCTTC
-	-	TRBV19	TRBJ1-2	CASSPTGGVNYGYTF	TGTGCCAGTAGTCCAACGGGAGGGGTGAACTATGGCTACACCTTC
-	-	TRBV18	TRBJ2-3	CASSPRSGITDTQYF	TGTGCCAGCTCACCGCGGTCGGGGATCACAGATACGCAGTATTTT
once	TRBD1	TRBV7-2	TRBJ2-5	CASSRDRDETQYF	TGTGCCAGCAGCCGGGACAGGGATGAGACCCAGTACTTC
-	TRBD2	TRBV7-2	TRBJ2-2	CASSFSGSIGSGELFF	TGTGCCAGCAGCTTTAGCGGGAGTATTGGGAGCGGGGAGCTGTTTTTT
-	-	TRBV6-2/TRBV6-3	TRBJ1-1	CASSNIQGNTEAFF	TGTGCCAGCAGTAACATACAGGGAAACACTGAAGCTTTCTTT
-	-	TRBV21-1	TRBJ2-3	CASSRGGEGNTQYF	TGTGCCAGCAGCAGGGGGGGAGAGGGGAATACGCAGTATTTT
-	TRBD1	TRBV2	TRBJ2-7	CASSLGQTFYEQYF	TGTGCCAGCAGCCTGGGACAGACTTTTTACGAGCAGTACTTC
-	TRBD2	TRBV5-1	TRBJ2-3	CASSLALASGPTDTQYF	TGCGCCAGCAGCTTGGCCTTAGCTAGCGGCCCCACAGATACGCAGTATTTT
-	-	TRBV11-3	TRBJ1-5	CASSPTHRDGNQPQHF	TGTGCCAGCAGCCCGACCCACAGGGATGGCAATCAGCCCCAGCATTTT
-	TRBD1	TRBV3-1/TRBV3-2	TRBJ1-3	CASTLRTGSSGNTIYF	TGTGCCAGCACTCTACGGACAGGGAGCTCTGGAAACACCATATATTTT
-	TRBD2	TRBV19	TRBJ2-1	CASSIGGLAGIRNEQFF	TGTGCCAGTAGTATAGGAGGACTAGCGGGTATCCGCAATGAGCAGTTCTTC
once	-	TRBV5-6	TRBJ2-7	CASSLVLSEQYF	TGTGCCAGCAGCTTGGTGCTGAGCGAGCAGTACTTC
-	-	TRBV28	TRBJ1-1	CASGGGEMNTEAFF	TGTGCCAGCGGGGGGGGAGAGATGAACACTGAAGCTTTCTTT
-	-	TRBV29-1	TRBJ2-7	CSVVETYEQYF	TGCAGCGTTGTGGAGACCTACGAGCAGTACTTC
few	TRBD2	TRBV4-1	TRBJ2-3	CASSQDRLAGTRTDTQYF	TGCGCCAGCAGCCAAGATCGGCTAGCGGGCACCCGCACAGATACGCAGTATTTT
-	-	TRBV5-1	TRBJ1-1	CASSLGPAGNTEAFF	TGCGCCAGCAGCTTGGGTCCGGCAGGGAACACTGAAGCTTTCTTT
-	-	TRBV11-2	TRBJ1-5	CASSSSVSAGANQPQHF	TGTGCCAGCAGCTCCTCAGTCAGCGCAGGGGCAAATCAGCCCCAGCATTTT
-	TRBD2	TRBV7-2	TRBJ2-7	CASSLVVSGRLQYF	TGTGCCAGCAGCTTAGTGGTTAGCGGGAGGTTGCAGTACTTC
-	TRBD1	TRBV6-5	TRBJ2-7	CASSFDRGYEQYF	TGTGCCAGCAGTTTCGACAGGGGCTACGAGCAGTACTTC
-	TRBD2	TRBV19	TRBJ2-1	CASSTQLAGAYNEQFF	TGTGCCAGTAGTACCCAACTAGCGGGAGCCTACAATGAGCAGTTCTTC
few	TRBD2	TRBV7-3	TRBJ2-7	CASSRASGTYEQYF	TGTGCCAGCAGCAGGGCTAGCGGGACTTACGAGCAGTACTTC
-	-	TRBV24-1	TRBJ2-5	CATSDPGLSGSTGTQYF	TGTGCCACCAGTGACCCAGGACTATCCGGGTCCACGGGGACCCAGTACTTC
-	-	TRBV28	TRBJ1-1	CASNTGQNTEAFF	TGTGCCAGCAATACCGGACAGAACACTGAAGCTTTCTTT
-	-	TRBV14	TRBJ2-7	CASSPGWSSYEQYF	TGTGCCAGCAGCCCTGGATGGAGCTCCTACGAGCAGTACTTC
-	TRBD1	TRBV3-1/TRBV3-2	TRBJ2-7	CASKRTGSYEQYF	TGTGCCAGCAAGAGGACAGGCTCCTACGAGCAGTACTTC
few	TRBD1	TRBV5-1	TRBJ2-1	CASSLAGQEFNEQFF	TGCGCCAGCAGCTTGGCGGGACAGGAATTCAATGAGCAGTTCTTC
-	-	TRBV21-1	TRBJ2-1	CASITGSGPPYNEQFF	TGTGCCAGCATTACTGGTAGCGGGCCACCCTACAATGAGCAGTTCTTC
-	-	TRBV12-3/TRBV12-4	TRBJ1-1	CASSYTGNTEAFF	TGTGCCAGCAGTTACACAGGGAACACTGAAGCTTTCTTT
-	-	TRBV19	TRBJ2-7	CASGTGSTHEQYF	TGTGCCAGTGGCACCGGGTCCACCCACGAGCAGTACTTC
-	-	TRBV29-1	TRBJ1-2	CSVELAGEGGYTF	TGCAGCGTTGAACTTGCAGGGGAAGGAGGCTACACCTTC
-	-	TRBV19	TRBJ1-5	CASSKPYIGTNSNQPQHF	TGTGCCAGTAGTAAACCCTATATAGGGACAAATAGCAATCAGCCCCAGCATTTT
few	-	TRBV6-9	TRBJ1-5	CASLRRGGSGNQPQHF	TGTGCCAGCCTCCGACGGGGGGGCTCGGGCAATCAGCCCCAGCATTTT
once	-	TRBV29-1	TRBJ2-1	CSVEVGVSTFF	TGCAGCGTTGAAGTTGGAGTATCGACGTTCTTC